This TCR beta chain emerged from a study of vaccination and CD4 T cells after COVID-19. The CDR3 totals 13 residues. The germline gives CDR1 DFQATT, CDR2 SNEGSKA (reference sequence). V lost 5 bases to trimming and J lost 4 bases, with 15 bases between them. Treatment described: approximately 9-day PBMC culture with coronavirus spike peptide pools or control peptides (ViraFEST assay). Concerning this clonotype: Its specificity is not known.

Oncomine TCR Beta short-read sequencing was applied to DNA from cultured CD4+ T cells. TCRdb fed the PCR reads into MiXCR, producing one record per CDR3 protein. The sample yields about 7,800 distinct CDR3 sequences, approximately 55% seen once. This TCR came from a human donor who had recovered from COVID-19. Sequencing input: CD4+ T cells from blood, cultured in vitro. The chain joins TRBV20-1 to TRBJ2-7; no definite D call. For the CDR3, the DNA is TGCAGTGCTCTCCCTTCCAGCCTATACGAGCAGTACTTC. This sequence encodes CSALPSSLYEQYF.